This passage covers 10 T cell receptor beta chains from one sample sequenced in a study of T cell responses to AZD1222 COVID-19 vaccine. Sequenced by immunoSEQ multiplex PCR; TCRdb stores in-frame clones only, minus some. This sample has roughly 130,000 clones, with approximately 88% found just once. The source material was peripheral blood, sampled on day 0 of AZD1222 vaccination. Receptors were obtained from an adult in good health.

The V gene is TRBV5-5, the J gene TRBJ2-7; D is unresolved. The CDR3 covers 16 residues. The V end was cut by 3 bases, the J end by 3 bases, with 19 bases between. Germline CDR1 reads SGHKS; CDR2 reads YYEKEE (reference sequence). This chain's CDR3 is CASSWGAAVGVYEQYF. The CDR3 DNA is TGTGCCAGCAGCTGGGGTGCGGCCGTAGGCGTCTACGAGCAGTACTTC. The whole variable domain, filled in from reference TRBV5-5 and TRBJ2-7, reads DAGVTQSPTHLIKTRGQQVTLRCSPISGHKSVSWYQQVLGQGPQFIFQYYEKEERGRGNFPDRFSARQFPNYSSELNVNALLLGDSALYLCASSWGAAVGVYEQYFGPGTRLTVT.

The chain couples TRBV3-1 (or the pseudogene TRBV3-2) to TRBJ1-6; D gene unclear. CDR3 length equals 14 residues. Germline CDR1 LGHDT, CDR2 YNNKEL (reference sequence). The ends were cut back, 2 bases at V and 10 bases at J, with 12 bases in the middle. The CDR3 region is CASSQNTANSPLHF. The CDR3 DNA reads TGTGCCAGCAGCCAAAATACAGCTAACTCACCCCTCCACTTT.

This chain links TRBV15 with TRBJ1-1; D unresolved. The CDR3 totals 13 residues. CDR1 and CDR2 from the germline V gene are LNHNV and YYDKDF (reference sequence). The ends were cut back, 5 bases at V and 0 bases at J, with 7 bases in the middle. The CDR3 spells CATSAGLNTEAFF. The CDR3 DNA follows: TGTGCCACCAGCGCCGGATTGAACACTGAAGCTTTCTTT. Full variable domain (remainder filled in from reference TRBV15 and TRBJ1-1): DAMVIQNPRYQVTQFGKPVTLSCSQTLNHNVMYWYQQKSSQAPKLLFHYYDKDFNNEADTPDNFQSRRPNTSFCFLDIRSPGLGDTAMYLCATSAGLNTEAFFGQGTRLTVV.

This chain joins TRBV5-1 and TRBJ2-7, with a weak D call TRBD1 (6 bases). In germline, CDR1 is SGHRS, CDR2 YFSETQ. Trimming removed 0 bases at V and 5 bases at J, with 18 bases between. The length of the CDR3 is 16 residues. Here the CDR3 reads CASSLEGQGSWHEQYF. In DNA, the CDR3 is TGCGCCAGCAGCTTGGAGGGCCAGGGGAGTTGGCACGAGCAGTACTTC.

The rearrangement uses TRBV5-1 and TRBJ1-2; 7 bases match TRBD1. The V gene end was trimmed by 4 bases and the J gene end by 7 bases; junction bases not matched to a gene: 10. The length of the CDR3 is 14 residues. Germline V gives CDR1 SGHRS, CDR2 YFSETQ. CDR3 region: CASSTTDRAGGYTF. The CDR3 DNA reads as TGCGCCAGCAGCACCACTGACAGGGCAGGTGGCTACACCTTC.

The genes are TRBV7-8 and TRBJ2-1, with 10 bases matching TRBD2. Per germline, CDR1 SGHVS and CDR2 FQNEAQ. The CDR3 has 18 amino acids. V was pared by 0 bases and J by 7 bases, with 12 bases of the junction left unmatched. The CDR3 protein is CASSLAIRLAGVRNEQFF. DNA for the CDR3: TGTGCCAGCAGCTTAGCTATTCGGCTAGCGGGAGTCAGGAATGAGCAGTTCTTC.

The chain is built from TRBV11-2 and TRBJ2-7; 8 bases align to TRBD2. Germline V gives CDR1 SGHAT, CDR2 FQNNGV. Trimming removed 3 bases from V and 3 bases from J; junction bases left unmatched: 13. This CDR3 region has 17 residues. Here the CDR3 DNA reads TGTGCCAGCAGCTTTTATGCGGGAGGACCTATACGCTACGAGCAGTACTTC. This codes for CASSFYAGGPIRYEQYF.

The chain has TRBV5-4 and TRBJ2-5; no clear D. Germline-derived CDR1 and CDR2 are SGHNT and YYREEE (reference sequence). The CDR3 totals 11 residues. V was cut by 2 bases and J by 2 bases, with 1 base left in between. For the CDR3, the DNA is TGTGCCAGCAGCTTTCAAGAGACCCAGTACTTC. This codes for CASSFQETQYF.

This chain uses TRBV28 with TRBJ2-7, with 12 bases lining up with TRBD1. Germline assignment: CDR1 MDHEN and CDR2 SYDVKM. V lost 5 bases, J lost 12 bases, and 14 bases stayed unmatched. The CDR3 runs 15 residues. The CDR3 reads CASSPRDRGRKTMYF. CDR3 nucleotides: TGTGCCAGCAGTCCCCGGGACAGGGGGCGTAAGACCATGTACTTC.

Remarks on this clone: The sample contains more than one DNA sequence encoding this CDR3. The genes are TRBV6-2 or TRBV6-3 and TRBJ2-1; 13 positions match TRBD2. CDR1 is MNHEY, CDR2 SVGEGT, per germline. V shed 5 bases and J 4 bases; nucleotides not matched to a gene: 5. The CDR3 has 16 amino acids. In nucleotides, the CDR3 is TGTGCCAGCAGTGAGACTAGCGGGAGGCCATACAATGAGCAGTTCTTC. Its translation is CASSETSGRPYNEQFF.